These 6 T cell receptor beta chains originate from one sample sequenced in a study of OX40 agonist ivuxolimab in advanced cancers. Generated by immunoSEQ multiplex PCR, the TCRdb table keeps only in-frame clones and is missing some. This sample has 65,000 to 75,000 clones; 82% occur once, and the top ten carry roughly 0.4%. Here the sequenced sample was CD4+ or CD8+ T cells sorted from blood, taken in a trial of the OX40 agonist ivuxolimab. These receptors originate from an adult with an advanced solid tumor such as melanoma, head and neck, liver or kidney cancer.

This clone was recorded once. J is TRBJ2-2 and V is TRBV30; D is uncertain. Germline CDR1 and CDR2: GTSNPN and SVGIG (reference sequence). The CDR3 consists of 12 residues. V gave up 3 bases and J gave up 1 base, with 3 bases separating them. The CDR3 loop reads CAWRWNTGELFF. The CDR3 region has the DNA TGTGCCTGGAGATGGAACACCGGGGAGCTGTTTTTT. Complete variable domain (other parts from reference TRBV30 and TRBJ2-2): SQTIHQWPATLVQPVGSPLSLECTVEGTSNPNLYWYRQAAGRGLQLLFYSVGIGQISSEVPQNLSASRPQDRQFILSSKKLLLSDSGFYLCAWRWNTGELFFGEGSRLTVL.

J is TRBJ2-4 and V is TRBV29-1, with 7 bases matching TRBD1. Germline trimming cut 5 bases from V and 7 bases from J; bases unmatched to any gene: 2. From germline, CDR1 is SQVTM and CDR2 ANQGSEA. This CDR3 region has 11 residues. The CDR3 DNA is TGCAGCGTTCACAGGGGTAACATTCAGTACTTC. Encoded protein: CSVHRGNIQYF.

This chain joins TRBV6-1 and TRBJ1-5; D uncertain. This CDR3 has 13 residues. Germline values: CDR1 MNHNS, CDR2 SASEGT. The ends were cut back, 3 bases at V and 7 bases at J, with 10 bases in the middle. Written as DNA, the CDR3 is TGTGCCAGCAGTGATCCTGGGAGGCAGCCCCAGCATTTT. Translating it yields CASSDPGRQPQHF.

The chain links TRBV30 to TRBJ2-7, with D tentatively TRBD1 (6 bases). Trimming pared 3 bases from V and 2 bases from J, leaving 11 bases between. Germline V CDR1 and CDR2: GTSNPN, SVGIG (reference sequence). This CDR3 has 13 residues. The CDR3, as DNA: TGTGCCTGGAGACAGGGTCTGGCCTACGAGCAGTACTTC. Protein product: CAWRQGLAYEQYF.

The chain has TRBV29-1 and TRBJ1-1; D is unresolved. The CDR3 is made up of 13 amino acids. Germline lookup yields CDR1 SQVTM and CDR2 ANQGSEA. V was trimmed by 3 bases and J by 1 base, leaving 9 bases between them. CDR3: CSVDWGENTEAFF. Here the CDR3 DNA reads TGCAGCGTTGATTGGGGAGAGAACACTGAAGCTTTCTTT.

The V call is TRBV10-3, the J call TRBJ2-2; tentatively, D is TRBD1 or TRBD2 (5 bases each). Trimming shortened V by 2 bases and J by 2 bases, and 15 bases separated the two germline ends. This CDR3 is built from 17 residues. Germline CDR1 ENHRY, CDR2 SYGVKD. The CDR3 reads CAISEAVRGINTGELFF. In DNA form, the CDR3 reads TGTGCCATCAGTGAGGCCGTACGGGGCATAAACACCGGGGAGCTGTTTTTT.